This entry features one TCR beta chain sequence. Its specificity is unknown. This record belongs to a study of beta chain features in type 1 diabetes. About the study: Taken together, all samples contributed 107,917,701 examined sorted cells.

V was pared by 4 bases and J by 9 bases, with 9 bases of the junction left unmatched. CDR1 SGHTA and CDR2 FQGNSA come from the germline V gene. The CDR3 is made up of 15 amino acids. General study results and limits: Type 1 diabetes patients had TCRB CDR3s that were shorter (moderately but significantly so) in all four CD4+ subsets. An over-representation of cells with high TCR expression could result from cDNA sequencing.

Isolated RNA was reverse transcribed in full, so expressed TCRB transcripts were sequenced. Generated by immunoSEQ multiplex PCR, the TCRdb table keeps only in-frame clones and is missing some. The profile shows 150,000 to 200,000 clones, roughly an eighth of them singletons. What was sequenced was central memory CD4+ T cells from blood. The chain combines TRBV7-2 with TRBJ2-1; the match to TRBD2 covers 10 bases. The receptor's source is a woman aged 18-29 years in good health. The CDR3 bases are TGTGCCAGCAGCTCCGCTCTAGCGGGAGTGGGTGAGCAGTTCTTC. This sequence encodes CASSSALAGVGEQFF.